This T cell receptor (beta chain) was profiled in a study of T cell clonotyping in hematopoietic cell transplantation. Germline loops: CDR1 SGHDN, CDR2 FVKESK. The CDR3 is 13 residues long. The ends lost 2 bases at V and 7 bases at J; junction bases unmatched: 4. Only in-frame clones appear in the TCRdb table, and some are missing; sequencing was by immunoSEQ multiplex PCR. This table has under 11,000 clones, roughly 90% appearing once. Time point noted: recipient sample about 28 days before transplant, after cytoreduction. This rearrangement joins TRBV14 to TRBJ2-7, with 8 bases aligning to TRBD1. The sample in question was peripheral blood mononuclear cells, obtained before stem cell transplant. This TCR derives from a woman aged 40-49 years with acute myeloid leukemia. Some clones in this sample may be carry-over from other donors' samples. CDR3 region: CASSQQGAEEQYF. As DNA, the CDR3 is TGTGCCAGCAGCCAACAGGGGGCTGAGGAGCAGTACTTC.